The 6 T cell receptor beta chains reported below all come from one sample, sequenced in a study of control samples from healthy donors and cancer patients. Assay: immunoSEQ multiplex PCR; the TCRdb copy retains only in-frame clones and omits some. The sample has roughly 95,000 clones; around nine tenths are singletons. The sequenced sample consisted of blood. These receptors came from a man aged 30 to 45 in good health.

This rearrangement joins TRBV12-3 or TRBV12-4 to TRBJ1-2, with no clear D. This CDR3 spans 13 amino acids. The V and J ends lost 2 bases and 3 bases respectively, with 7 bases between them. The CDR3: CASSLQEYYGYTF. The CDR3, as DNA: TGTGCCAGCAGTTTACAGGAATACTATGGCTACACCTTC.

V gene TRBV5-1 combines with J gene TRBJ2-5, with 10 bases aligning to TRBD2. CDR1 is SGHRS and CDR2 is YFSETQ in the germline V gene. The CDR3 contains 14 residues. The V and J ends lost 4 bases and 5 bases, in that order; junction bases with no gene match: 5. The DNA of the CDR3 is TGCGCCAGCAGCCCGGGACTAGCGTTGGAGACCCAGTACTTC. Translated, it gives CASSPGLALETQYF.

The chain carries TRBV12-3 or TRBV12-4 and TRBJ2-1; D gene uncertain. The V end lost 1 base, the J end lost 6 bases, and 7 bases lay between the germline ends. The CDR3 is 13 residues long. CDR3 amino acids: CASSLVPGNEQFF. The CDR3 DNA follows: TGTGCCAGCAGTTTAGTTCCAGGCAATGAGCAGTTCTTC.

CDR3 loop: CASSEGSGANVLTF. The DNA of the CDR3 is TGTGCCAGCAGTGAGGGGTCGGGGGCCAACGTCCTGACTTTC. J is TRBJ2-6 and V is TRBV6-1; D remains unclear. The ends were cut back, 3 bases at V and 4 bases at J, with 7 bases in the middle. Germline CDR1 and CDR2: MNHNS and SASEGT. The CDR3 length is 14 residues.

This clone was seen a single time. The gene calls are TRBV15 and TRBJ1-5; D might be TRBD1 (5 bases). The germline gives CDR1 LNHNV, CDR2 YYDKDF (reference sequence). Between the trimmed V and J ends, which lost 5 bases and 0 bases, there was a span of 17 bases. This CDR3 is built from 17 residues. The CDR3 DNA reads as TGTGCCACCAGCTTAGGGACCAGTTACCTTAGCAATCAGCCCCAGCATTTT. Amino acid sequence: CATSLGTSYLSNQPQHF.

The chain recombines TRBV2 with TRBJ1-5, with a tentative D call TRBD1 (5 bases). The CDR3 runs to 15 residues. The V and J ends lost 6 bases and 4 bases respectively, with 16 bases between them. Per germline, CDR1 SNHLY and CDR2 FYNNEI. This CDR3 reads CASSPRQSRNQPQHF. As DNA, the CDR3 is TGTGCCAGCAGCCCCAGACAGTCTAGGAATCAGCCCCAGCATTTT.